A selection of T cell receptor beta chains follows, all from one sample in a study of cytomegalovirus exposure and HLA in healthy donors. TCRdb's table, derived via immunoSEQ multiplex PCR, lists solely in-frame clones and lacks some. This sample has 89,000 or so clones, with around four fifths found just once. Sequenced: PBMCs. These receptors came from a boy between 10 and 17 years old in good health and CMV-seronegative. CDR3s include the opening cysteine and the closing phenylalanine or tryptophan. The D gene is left open where the match is weak. Clone size is given for some rows only: seen once, a few or many times, or a class if the clone is expanded.

d_call	v_call	j_call	clone_size	cdr3_nt	cdr3_aa
TRBD2	TRBV28	TRBJ2-1	-	TGTGCCAGCAGTCGTTTGGGACTAGCGGGATACAATGAGCAGTTCTTC	CASSRLGLAGYNEQFF
-	TRBV11-2	TRBJ2-7	-	TGTGCCAGCAGCGGGGGGACCGCCTACGAGCAGTACTTC	CASSGGTAYEQYF
TRBD1	TRBV28	TRBJ1-5	-	TGTGCCAGCAGCCGAGGGACAGGGGGTTATCAGCCCCAGCATTTT	CASSRGTGGYQPQHF
-	TRBV19	TRBJ2-7	-	TGTGCCAGTAGGACTATGCGGGACAGCGGCTACGAGCAGTACTTC	CASRTMRDSGYEQYF
-	TRBV7-8	TRBJ2-4	-	TGTGCCAGCAGCTTAGGATCGGGCATTCAGTACTTC	CASSLGSGIQYF
TRBD1	TRBV7-2	TRBJ2-7	once	TGTGCCAGCAGCTTACCCACCGCCGGGACAGGGGGCTACGAGCAGTACTTC	CASSLPTAGTGGYEQYF
-	TRBV10-3	TRBJ1-1	-	TGTGCCATCAGTGAACAGGCCACGAACACTGAAGCTTTCTTT	CAISEQATNTEAFF
TRBD1	TRBV6-5	TRBJ1-5	few	TGTGCCAGCAGTTACCGGACAGGGGGCAATCAGCCCCAGCATTTT	CASSYRTGGNQPQHF
TRBD2	TRBV5-4	TRBJ2-7	-	TGTGCCAGCAGCCCCAGCGGGAGGGCCGACTTCTACGAGCAGTACTTC	CASSPSGRADFYEQYF
-	TRBV27	TRBJ2-5	-	TGTGCCAGCAGTTTATTAACAGGCCAAGAGACCCAGTACTTC	CASSLLTGQETQYF
-	TRBV30	TRBJ2-5	-	TGTGCCTGGAGTGTAAGCCAGGGGAGGGGAGAGACCCAGTACTTC	CAWSVSQGRGETQYF
-	TRBV5-1	TRBJ1-2	few	TGCGCCAGCAGCTTGGTCACAGGGCAGCTGGAAGGCTACACCTTC	CASSLVTGQLEGYTF
-	TRBV9	TRBJ1-2	few	TGTGCCAGCACCGGTGGGGGGACGGGTAGCTATGGCTACACCTTC	CASTGGGTGSYGYTF
TRBD2	TRBV7-2	TRBJ2-1	few	TGTGCCAGCAGCTTAGTAGCGGGAGTGGGGCGTGAGCAGTTCTTC	CASSLVAGVGREQFF
-	TRBV6-5	TRBJ2-1	-	TGTGCCAGCAGAACACCAGGGGGGAGTATGAATGAGCAGTTCTTC	CASRTPGGSMNEQFF
-	TRBV20-1	TRBJ2-7	-	TGCAGTGCTGGGCACGAGCAGTACTTC	CSAGHEQYF
-	TRBV27	TRBJ2-7	-	TGTGCCAGCAGTTTACTCCAGGGGGGCGAGCAGTACTTC	CASSLLQGGEQYF
TRBD1	TRBV18	TRBJ1-2	once	TGTGCCAGCTCACCAGGACAGGGGATAGGCTATGGCTACACCTTC	CASSPGQGIGYGYTF
TRBD2	TRBV7-2	TRBJ2-3	-	TGTGCCAGCAGCTTACCCTTGACTAGCGGGCCCAGAGATACGCAGTATTTT	CASSLPLTSGPRDTQYF
-	TRBV27	TRBJ1-5	-	TGTGCCAGCAGTTTAGGCAGAAATCAGCCCCAGCATTTT	CASSLGRNQPQHF
-	TRBV5-4	TRBJ1-2	-	TGTGCCAGCAGCGTCGGAGCCGGTTGGGGCTACACCTTC	CASSVGAGWGYTF
-	TRBV28	TRBJ1-5	-	TGTGCCAGCAGTTTTCGAGGCGGCCGTTCTAGCAATCAGCCCCAGCATTTT	CASSFRGGRSSNQPQHF
-	TRBV5-1	TRBJ2-2	-	TGCGCCAGCAGCTTGGGGCTAGCGACATACACCGGGGAGCTGTTTTTT	CASSLGLATYTGELFF
-	TRBV6-5	TRBJ1-1	-	TGTGCCAGCAGTTGGTCGCCGGTAGGGGAGGACACTGAAGCTTTCTTT	CASSWSPVGEDTEAFF
TRBD1	TRBV6-5	TRBJ2-4	-	TGTGCCAGCAGTCGGGACAGGGTTAGCATTCAGTACTTC	CASSRDRVSIQYF
TRBD1	TRBV6-5	TRBJ1-2	few	TGTGCCAGCACTAAGACAGGGTCCTATGGCTACACCTTC	CASTKTGSYGYTF
-	TRBV18	TRBJ1-5	-	TGTGCCAGCTCACCAATCCAGGGATCGAATCAGCCCCAGCATTTT	CASSPIQGSNQPQHF
TRBD2	TRBV27	TRBJ2-7	few	TGTGCCAGCAGTAAGCGGACGGGGGGAGGGGTGCACGAGCAGTACTTC	CASSKRTGGGVHEQYF
-	TRBV27	TRBJ2-1	-	TGTGCCAGCAGGCGGGCCACCATCCTCAATGAGCAGTTCTTC	CASRRATILNEQFF
-	TRBV6-4	TRBJ1-5	-	TGTGCCAGCAGTGAAGGGGTATTAGGACAGCCCCAGCATTTT	CASSEGVLGQPQHF
-	TRBV7-2	TRBJ2-3	-	TGTGCCAGCAGCTTAGATTATAGCACAGATACGCAGTATTTT	CASSLDYSTDTQYF
-	TRBV5-6	TRBJ2-7	-	TGTGCCAGCAGCCGTGGGGCAGGCGGATACGAGCAGTACTTC	CASSRGAGGYEQYF
TRBD2	TRBV7-2	TRBJ2-1	-	TGTGCCAGCAGCTTAGATGGGACTAGCAATTACAATGAGCAGTTCTTC	CASSLDGTSNYNEQFF
TRBD1	TRBV28	TRBJ2-7	once	TGTGCCAGCAGTGGGGACAGCACCTACGAGCAGTACTTC	CASSGDSTYEQYF
-	TRBV28	TRBJ1-2	few	TGTGCCAGCAGTCGGAGGCCCTATGGCTACACCTTC	CASSRRPYGYTF
-	TRBV5-6	TRBJ1-1	-	TGTGCCAGCAGCTTGGTCATGAACACTGAAGCTTTCTTT	CASSLVMNTEAFF
TRBD1	TRBV5-1	TRBJ1-1	-	TGCGCCAGCAGCTTGCAGACAGGGTCCACTGAAGCTTTCTTT	CASSLQTGSTEAFF
-	TRBV30	TRBJ2-1	few	TGTGCCGGAGCTGGGACACGCAATGAGCAGTTCTTC	CAGAGTRNEQFF
TRBD1	TRBV29-1	TRBJ2-7	-	TGCAGCACAAGGGACAGATCCTACGAGCAGTACTTC	CSTRDRSYEQYF
TRBD1	TRBV28	TRBJ1-5	-	TGTGCCAGTGCTTCGGGACAGTCGAGCAATCAGCCCCAGCATTTT	CASASGQSSNQPQHF
TRBD1	TRBV7-6	TRBJ1-2	-	TGTGCCAGCAGCTTAGCTCAGGGGGAAGATGGCTACACCTTC	CASSLAQGEDGYTF
-	TRBV2	TRBJ2-7	-	TGTGCCAGCAGTGACCGTCCCGGCTCCTACGAGCAGTACTTC	CASSDRPGSYEQYF
-	TRBV28	TRBJ1-5	-	TGTGCCAGCAGTTTATGGGGGGCCCCTCAGCCCCAGCATTTT	CASSLWGAPQPQHF
TRBD1	TRBV2	TRBJ1-6	-	TGTGCCAGCAGTTCCGACAGGGTAGGGTCACCCCTCCACTTT	CASSSDRVGSPLHF
-	TRBV9	TRBJ2-1	-	TGTGCCAGCAGCCCGGGGGGCGTGAATGAGCAGTTCTTC	CASSPGGVNEQFF
-	TRBV30	TRBJ1-1	-	TGTGCCTGGAGTGTACCCCCTAGGGGGAACACTGAAGCTTTCTTT	CAWSVPPRGNTEAFF
TRBD2	TRBV27	TRBJ2-1	-	TGTGCCAGCAGTTGGAGCGGGGGCCACAATGAGCAGTTCTTC	CASSWSGGHNEQFF
-	TRBV7-2	TRBJ2-7	-	TGTGCCAGCAGCTTAGGTCCTAGCGCGGCCTACGAGCAGTACTTC	CASSLGPSAAYEQYF
-	TRBV6-6	TRBJ1-1	few	TGTGCCAGCCGGACAGAAAACACTGAAGCTTTCTTT	CASRTENTEAFF
-	TRBV7-3	TRBJ1-1	few	TGTGCCAGCAGCTTATCCGTGGGGCTGAAGCCTGAAGCTTTCTTT	CASSLSVGLKPEAFF
-	TRBV5-1	TRBJ2-1	-	TGCGCCAGCAGCAATGACTTGAGCTCCTACAATGAGCAGTTCTTC	CASSNDLSSYNEQFF
-	TRBV7-8	TRBJ2-3	-	TGTGCCAGCAGACTAGATAGCACAGATACGCAGTATTTT	CASRLDSTDTQYF